The 32 T cell receptor beta chains given below trace back to one sample, sequenced in a study of CD8 T cells in ankylosing spondylitis. Which antigens these TCRs recognize remains unknown. Study-level points and caveats: Typical of ankylosing spondylitis blood, it appeared, was a TCR beta motif of about eight highly homologous variants.

TCRdb used MiXCR to reprocess the 5' RACE reads, holding one entry per CDR3 protein. In the table there are under 250,000 distinct CDR3 sequences, around 6.6% of which are singletons. The specimen was blood, either unsorted or a sorted T cell fraction (not recorded which). The receptors stem from a male donor with ankylosing spondylitis.

This clonotype was seen only once. It may be a read error: a sequence one base away is much more abundant. V and J are TRBV6-5 and TRBJ2-5; D call uncertain. This CDR3 spans 13 amino acids. The germline gives CDR1 MNHEY, CDR2 SVGAGI. CDR3 residues: CTSSYGAEETQYF. The CDR3, as DNA: TGTACCAGCAGTTACGGCGCAGAAGAGACCCAGTACTTC.

This clonotype was picked up a small number of times. V usage is TRBV5-4 and J usage is TRBJ2-4, with D uncertain. V gave up 3 bases and J gave up 6 bases, with 13 bases separating them. CDR1 is SGHNT and CDR2 is YYREEE in the germline V gene (reference sequence). The CDR3 length is 14 residues. CDR3 amino acids: CASSSPSAVNIQYF. CDR3 coding DNA: TGTGCCAGCAGCTCCCCTAGTGCAGTAAACATTCAGTACTTC.

This clonotype came up many times. The chain employs TRBV14 and TRBJ2-5; D tentatively reads TRBD1 or TRBD2 (5 bases each). CDR3 length: 14 residues. From germline, CDR1 is SGHDN and CDR2 FVKESK. The V gene lost 1 base and the J gene lost 6 bases, with 12 bases spanning the gap. As DNA, the CDR3 is TGTGCCAGCAGCCAAGCAGGGTCTAGCCAGACCCAGTACTTC. Protein product: CASSQAGSSQTQYF.

There are many counts of this clonotype. The V call is TRBV29-1, the J call TRBJ1-1; 9 bases fit TRBD1. The junction had 6 bases not matched to a gene; V was cut back by 4 bases and J by 6 bases. The CDR3 has 13 amino acids. Germline V CDR1 and CDR2: SQVTM, ANQGSEA. The CDR3 here is CSVVGQGISEAFF. CDR3 sequence (DNA): TGCAGCGTTGTCGGACAGGGGATATCTGAAGCTTTCTTT.

This clonotype has ten or more counts. The V gene is TRBV27, the J gene TRBJ2-1, with 7 bases matching TRBD2. Trimming cost V 3 bases and J 4 bases; bases outside gene matches: 12. The germline V gene encodes CDR1 MNHEY and CDR2 SMNVEV (reference sequence). This CDR3 has 17 residues. CDR3 amino acids: CASSFQASGIVYNEQFF. CDR3 nucleotides: TGTGCCAGCAGTTTCCAAGCAAGCGGGATAGTGTACAATGAGCAGTTCTTC.

This clonotype was counted a few times. The chain links TRBV3-1 to TRBJ1-1; no definite D call. The V end was cut by 1 base, the J end by 11 bases, with 14 bases between. CDR1 is LGHDT, CDR2 YNNKEL, per germline (reference sequence). The CDR3 is 13 amino acids. In DNA, the CDR3 is TGTGCCAGCAGCCAAGGGCGCGCTCTGGGGGCTTTCTTT. It yields the protein CASSQGRALGAFF.

This clonotype was recorded many times. V usage is TRBV27 and J usage is TRBJ2-3, with D hard to call. CDR3 size: 15 residues. From germline, CDR1 is MNHEY and CDR2 SMNVEV (reference sequence). V lost 0 bases and J 6 bases, leaving 13 bases between the germline ends. The DNA for the CDR3 is TGTGCCAGCAGTTTATCGGCCCCCGAATGGGATACGCAGTATTTT. Translating gives CASSLSAPEWDTQYF.

In this sample, this clonotype turned up once. This rearrangement joins TRBV7-1 to TRBJ2-7; weak D call: TRBD2 (5 bases). TRBV7-1 is flagged as an ORF with uncertain function. The CDR3 runs to 14 residues. V was clipped by 3 bases and J by 3 bases, with 12 bases between them. CDR3 protein: CASSSEDWFYEQYF. In DNA, the CDR3 is TGTGCCAGCAGCTCCGAGGACTGGTTCTACGAGCAGTACTTC.

V is TRBV4-1 and J is TRBJ1-1; 7 positions agree with TRBD1. The CDR3 loop spans 14 amino acids. With 3 bases clipped from V and 5 bases from J, the junction kept 6 bases outside the gene matches. From germline, CDR1 is MGHRA and CDR2 YSYEKL. This CDR3 reads CASSQTGRATEAFF. The DNA of the CDR3 is TGCGCCAGCAGCCAGACAGGGCGAGCGACTGAAGCTTTCTTT.

The chain has TRBV5-8 and TRBJ2-7; D is perhaps TRBD2 (5 bases). The germline gives CDR1 SGHTS, CDR2 YDEGEE. The CDR3 spans 16 residues. V was cut by 8 bases and J by 4 bases, with 25 bases left in between. This chain's CDR3 is CARSRGRIVDLYEQYF. The DNA of the CDR3 is TGTGCCAGGAGCCGCGGGCGGATCGTGGACTTGTACGAGCAGTACTTC.

This clonotype was detected only a few times. The chain is built from TRBV9 and TRBJ2-3; the D is unclear. Looked up from germline, CDR1 is SGDLS and CDR2 is YYNGEE. Trimming took 7 bases from V and 2 from J, leaving 8 bases between them. This CDR3 spans 12 amino acids. The CDR3 sequence: CASADLTDTQYF. The CDR3 region has the DNA TGTGCCAGCGCAGACCTCACAGATACGCAGTATTTT.

This clonotype was seen at least ten times. The genes are TRBV27 and TRBJ2-3, with D possibly being TRBD1 (6 bases). In germline, CDR1 is MNHEY, CDR2 SMNVEV (reference sequence). Trimming left V 0 bases short and J 8 bases short, with 9 bases between. CDR3 length equals 13 residues. CDR3 coding DNA: TGTGCCAGCAGTTTATCGACCAGGGGTACGCAGTATTTT. Translated: CASSLSTRGTQYF.

This clonotype was detected ten times or more. The chain joins TRBV6-5 to TRBJ1-1; TRBD1 might be the D (5 bases). Per the germline V gene, CDR1 is MNHEY and CDR2 is SVGAGI. The CDR3 sequence is 13 residues long. V was trimmed by 0 bases and J by 6 bases, leaving 8 bases between them. The CDR3 DNA is TGTGCCAGCAGTTACTCAGGGACCCCTGAAGCTTTCTTT. This translates into CASSYSGTPEAFF.

This clonotype has ten or more counts. The chain links TRBV12-3 or TRBV12-4 to TRBJ1-1; D is unresolved. V shed 2 bases and J shed 0 bases, with 7 bases lying between them. The CDR3 runs 14 residues. The CDR3 loop is CASSLSPVNTEAFF. The CDR3 DNA is TGTGCCAGCAGTTTATCCCCAGTGAACACTGAAGCTTTCTTT.

The sample holds many counts of this clonotype. The gene calls are TRBV7-9 and TRBJ2-1; 8 nucleotides match TRBD1. The CDR3 runs to 16 residues. Germline-derived CDR1 and CDR2 are SEHNR and FQNEAQ (reference sequence). J lost 7 bases, V lost 5 bases, and 13 bases had no gene match. In DNA form, the CDR3 reads TGTGCCAGCAGCCCAACGACAGGGGCCCTTGGGAATGAGCAGTTCTTC. Protein sequence: CASSPTTGALGNEQFF.

The chain links TRBV7-9 to TRBJ2-3; D remains ambiguous. The germline V gene encodes CDR1 SEHNR and CDR2 FQNEAQ (reference sequence). Trimming removed 2 bases from V and 4 bases from J, with 16 bases in between. This CDR3 region has 16 residues. CDR3 loop: CASSLIQSVGSDTQYF. The CDR3 DNA reads as TGTGCCAGCAGCTTAATCCAATCGGTGGGCTCAGATACGCAGTATTTT.

In its sample, this clonotype was seen many times. The chain combines TRBV10-2 with TRBJ2-1; no firm D call. V lost 8 bases and J 4 bases, leaving 9 bases between the germline ends. The length of the CDR3 is 12 residues. Germline CDR1 reads WSHSY; CDR2 reads SAAADI. In nucleotides, the CDR3 is TGCGCCAGCGGGCAGCTTTACAATGAGCAGTTCTTC. Protein sequence: CASGQLYNEQFF.

This clonotype was detected ten times or more. The chain couples TRBV5-6 to TRBJ1-1; perhaps TRBD1 as D (5 bases). The CDR3 is 15 residues long. CDR1 SGHDT and CDR2 YYEEEE come from the germline V gene. V was trimmed by 0 bases and J by 1 base, leaving 10 bases between them. The CDR3 sequence: CASSLGQRKNTEAFF. CDR3 coding DNA: TGTGCCAGCAGCTTGGGACAGAGAAAGAACACTGAAGCTTTCTTT.

This clonotype was observed at least ten times. This chain connects TRBV6-6 to TRBJ2-7, with D tentatively TRBD2 (5 bases). Trimming pared 8 bases from V and 7 bases from J, leaving 12 bases between. The CDR3 consists of 11 residues. Germline lookup yields CDR1 MNHNY and CDR2 SVGAGI (reference sequence). The CDR3 coding sequence is TGTGCCAGCGCTGAACGCGGGGAGCAGTACTTC. This gives the protein CASAERGEQYF.

This clonotype was detected ten times or more. This CDR3 reads CASSLTAGGRETQYF. The CDR3, as DNA: TGTGCCAGCAGCTTGACAGCGGGGGGGCGTGAGACCCAGTACTTC. The V gene is TRBV11-2, the J gene TRBJ2-5; 10 bases align to TRBD2. The ends lost 3 bases at V and 5 bases at J; junction bases unmatched: 6. The CDR3 is 15 residues long. Looked up from germline, CDR1 is SGHAT and CDR2 is FQNNGV.

This clonotype occurred many times. The V and J genes are TRBV28 and TRBJ2-7; possible D gene TRBD1, 5 bases. This CDR3 is built from 16 residues. The germline V gene encodes CDR1 MDHEN and CDR2 SYDVKM. Trimming took 1 base from V and 0 from J, leaving 13 bases between them. The CDR3 region is CASSLSGQRPSYEQYF. The CDR3 nucleotides read TGTGCCAGCAGTTTATCAGGGCAGAGACCCTCCTACGAGCAGTACTTC.

This clonotype showed up just a few times. CDR3 sequence reads: CASSPRPVLTDTQYF. The CDR3 coding sequence is TGTGCCAGCAGCCCGCGGCCCGTTTTAACAGATACGCAGTATTTT. This chain links TRBV4-2 with TRBJ2-3; D gene ambiguous. V was trimmed by 4 bases and J by 3 bases, leaving 14 bases between them. Germline values: CDR1 LGHNA, CDR2 YNFKEQ. The length of the CDR3 is 15 residues.

The V and J genes are TRBV12-5 and TRBJ1-1; D is uncertain. The CDR3 sequence is 16 residues long. Germline CDR1 is LGHNT and CDR2 is FRNRAP. Between the trimmed V and J ends, which lost 1 base and 2 bases, there was a span of 14 bases. The CDR3 coding sequence is TGTGCTAGTGGTTTGGGGCGGAGACCCCTTAACACTGAAGCTTTCTTT. Translating it yields CASGLGRRPLNTEAFF.

This clonotype has at least ten counts. V usage is TRBV6-1 and J usage is TRBJ2-5, with TRBD1 as a possible D gene (7 bases). CDR1 is MNHNS and CDR2 is SASEGT in the germline V gene. The V end was cut by 6 bases, the J end by 7 bases, with 21 bases between. The CDR3 has 15 residues. CDR3 sequence (DNA): TGTGCCAGCAGCACGGTTGCAGCCAGGGGGGCGACCCAGTACTTC. This translates into CASSTVAARGATQYF.

At least ten counts were recorded for this clonotype. V and J are TRBV7-9 and TRBJ1-1; D is unclear. V lost 5 bases and J lost 8, with 9 bases in between. This CDR3 is 11 amino acids long. Per the germline V gene, CDR1 is SEHNR and CDR2 is FQNEAQ (reference sequence). CDR3 DNA: TGTGCCAGCAGCCCTCGACAAGAAGCTTTCTTT. It codes for CASSPRQEAFF.

There are many counts of this clonotype. The rearrangement joins TRBV4-3 to TRBJ2-1; D unresolved. Germline values: CDR1 LGHNA, CDR2 YSLEER. The CDR3 consists of 15 residues. Deletions cut 4 bases from V and 5 bases from J, with 15 bases between. The CDR3 region has the DNA TGCGCCAGCAGCCTGAGTTCTATCTGGAACAATGAGCAGTTCTTC. Amino acids: CASSLSSIWNNEQFF.

Remarks on this clonotype: A single base separates this from a much larger clone, so it may be a read error. This chain joins TRBV7-9 and TRBJ2-7; no reliable D call. The CDR3 is 11 residues long. Between the trimmed V and J ends, which lost 8 bases and 4 bases, there was a span of 9 bases. The V gene's germline CDR1 is SEHNR and CDR2 FQNEAQ (reference sequence). The CDR3 is CASCGTYEQYF. DNA for the CDR3: TGTGCCAGCTGCGGAACATACGAGCAGTACTTC. Full variable domain (outside the CDR3, taken from reference TRBV7-9 and TRBJ2-7): DTGVSQNPRHKITKRGQNVTFRCDPISEHNRLYWYRQTLGQGPEFLTYFQNEAQLEKSRLLSDRFSAERPKGSFSTLEIQRTEQGDSAMYLCASCGTYEQYFGPGTRLTVT.

In this sample, this clonotype turned up many times. The rearrangement links TRBV4-1 to TRBJ1-1, with 9 bases lining up with TRBD1. Germline CDR1 reads MGHRA; CDR2 reads YSYEKL. This CDR3 is built from 15 residues. Unmatched junction bases numbered 8, after V lost 4 bases and J lost 5 bases. CDR3 nucleotide sequence: TGCGCCAGCAGCCTAATGACAGGGGGGCGAACTGAAGCTTTCTTT. It translates to CASSLMTGGRTEAFF.

The sample holds many counts of this clonotype. V is TRBV6-6 and J is TRBJ2-1, with D maybe TRBD1 (6 bases). This CDR3 comprises 10 residues. Germline CDR1 MNHNY, CDR2 SVGAGI (reference sequence). CDR3 sequence: CTSGDNEQFF. The CDR3 DNA is TGTACCTCAGGGGACAATGAGCAGTTCTTC.

This clonotype was seen repeatedly, ten times or more. The rearrangement joins TRBV28 to TRBJ2-5, with 11 bases fitting TRBD2. The CDR3 contains 15 residues. Looked up from germline, CDR1 is MDHEN and CDR2 is SYDVKM. Trimming at V came to 6 bases and at J to 3 bases, leaving 6 bases not matched to a gene. The CDR3 region has the DNA TGTGCCAGCAGCCCATATAGCGGGGGGGAAGAGACCCAGTACTTC. Its translation is CASSPYSGGEETQYF.

This clonotype was recorded at least ten times. This rearrangement joins TRBV14 to TRBJ1-2, with D unresolved. CDR3 length: 13 amino acids. V shed 0 bases and J shed 4 bases, with 6 bases lying between them. CDR1 is SGHDN and CDR2 is FVKESK in the germline V gene. CDR3 loop: CASSQESSYGYTF. In nucleotides, the CDR3 is TGTGCCAGCAGCCAAGAGTCATCCTATGGCTACACCTTC.

The rearrangement links TRBV4-3 to TRBJ2-2; 12 nucleotides match TRBD1. Germline V gives CDR1 LGHNA, CDR2 YSLEER. V was clipped by 2 bases and J by 1 base; unmatched bases: 8. The length of the CDR3 is 19 residues. Here the CDR3 reads CASSQWPRDRGRNTGELFF. The CDR3 nucleotides read TGCGCCAGCAGCCAATGGCCCCGGGACAGGGGGCGGAACACCGGGGAGCTGTTTTTT.